The 27 T cell receptor beta chains in this list originate from one sample, sequenced in a study of shared clonotypes between healthy human individuals. Repertoires were generated with immunoSEQ multiplex PCR, while TCRdb's copy carries only in-frame clones and drops some. This sample yields about 1.9 million clones, of which around 95% are seen a single time; more than 1.5% belongs to the top ten. CD45RO-negative, CCR7-selected cells formed the naive CD8 fraction, which excluded terminally differentiated effector memory CD45RA+ cells. The sequencing sample was made of naive CD8+ T cells from PBMCs. These receptors all stem from a man younger than 30 in good health. Some clones in this sample may be carry-over from other donors' samples.

The V gene is TRBV27, the J gene TRBJ2-1; D not resolved. The germline V and J ends were trimmed by 7 bases and 8 bases, with 9 bases remaining between them. Per the germline V gene, CDR1 is MNHEY and CDR2 is SMNVEV (reference sequence). The CDR3 sequence is 11 residues long. The CDR3 here is CASTMGHEQFF. Written as DNA, the CDR3 is TGTGCCAGCACCATGGGTCATGAGCAGTTCTTC.

The chain uses TRBV7-8 and TRBJ2-1; perhaps TRBD1 as D (6 bases). The CDR3 contains 15 residues. Germline CDR1 is SGHVS and CDR2 is FQNEAQ. V dropped 1 base and J dropped 4 bases, with 11 bases sitting between them. The CDR3 nucleotides are TGTGCCAGCAGCTTAGTACAGGGCCTATACAATGAGCAGTTCTTC. Protein sequence: CASSLVQGLYNEQFF.

This clone has only one observation. The chain couples TRBV28 to TRBJ1-4, with unresolved D. The CDR3 sequence is 16 residues long. Germline CDR1 and CDR2: MDHEN and SYDVKM. V was pared by 2 bases and J by 5 bases, with 15 bases between. CDR3 in amino acids: CASSLIPQTPNEKLFF. CDR3 bases: TGTGCCAGCAGTTTAATCCCCCAGACGCCGAATGAAAAACTGTTTTTT.

V is TRBV27 and J is TRBJ2-7; tentatively, D is TRBD1 (5 bases). Deletions cut 5 bases from V and 6 bases from J, with 14 bases between. Germline lookup yields CDR1 MNHEY and CDR2 SMNVEV (reference sequence). The CDR3 runs 13 residues. The CDR3 nucleotides are TGTGCCAGCAGTAGGGGTGAGCTACGCGAGCAGTACTTC. Amino acid sequence: CASSRGELREQYF.

The V gene is TRBV10-3, the J gene TRBJ2-1; TRBD2 agrees at 13 bases. V dropped 2 bases and J dropped 7; count of bases not matched to a gene: 8. There are 17 residues in the CDR3. Per the germline V gene, CDR1 is ENHRY and CDR2 is SYGVKD. CDR3 region: CAISEGTSGIPENEQFF. CDR3 in DNA: TGTGCCATCAGTGAGGGGACTAGCGGGATCCCTGAGAATGAGCAGTTCTTC.

The chain carries TRBV28 and TRBJ2-5, with a possible D match to TRBD2 (5 bases). Trimming left V 8 bases short and J 7 bases short, with 14 bases between. The CDR3 runs to 12 residues. Germline CDR1 MDHEN, CDR2 SYDVKM. The CDR3 nucleotides are TGTGCCAGCGGCCGAGGGTCAGGGACCCAGTACTTC. It encodes CASGRGSGTQYF. Filled out from reference TRBV28 and TRBJ2-5, the complete variable domain reads DVKVTQSSRYLVKRTGEKVFLECVQDMDHENMFWYRQDPGLGLRLIYFSYDVKMKEKGDIPEGYSVSREKKERFSLILESASTNQTSMYLCASGRGSGTQYFGPGTRLLVL.

The chain joins TRBV19 to TRBJ2-2; D is perhaps TRBD1 or TRBD2 (5 bases each). The V gene lost 5 bases and the J gene lost 2 bases, with 12 bases spanning the gap. Germline CDR1 is LNHDA and CDR2 is SQIVND (reference sequence). This CDR3 spans 15 amino acids. Written as DNA, the CDR3 is TGTGCCAGTAGTCTTGGGGGACCAAACACCGGGGAGCTGTTTTTT. This gives the protein CASSLGGPNTGELFF.

V gene TRBV27 combines with J gene TRBJ2-7; no reliable D call. Trimming shortened V by 8 bases and J by 6 bases, and 8 bases separated the two germline ends. There are 10 residues in the CDR3. Per the germline V gene, CDR1 is MNHEY and CDR2 is SMNVEV (reference sequence). CDR3 nucleotides: TGTGCCAGCGGGCGCGGCGAGCAGTACTTC. It specifies CASGRGEQYF.

The rearrangement joins TRBV13 to TRBJ2-1; D may be TRBD2 (5 bases). The CDR3 contains 14 residues. Trimming left V 8 bases short and J 4 bases short, with 15 bases between. Germline CDR1 and CDR2: PRHDT and FYEKMQ (reference sequence). CDR3 bases: TGTGCCAGCGACGAGGGCCGCTCATACAATGAGCAGTTCTTC. It encodes CASDEGRSYNEQFF.

The CDR3 sequence: CASNSRETNYGYTF. CDR3 bases: TGTGCCAGCAATTCTCGAGAGACCAACTATGGCTACACCTTC. J is TRBJ1-2 and V is TRBV7-9, with D uncertain. V was shortened by 7 bases and J by 2 bases, with 14 bases between the two germline ends. From germline, CDR1 is SEHNR and CDR2 FQNEAQ (reference sequence). This CDR3 contains 14 residues.

The chain links TRBV28 to TRBJ2-2; D call uncertain. Germline V lookup: CDR1 MDHEN, CDR2 SYDVKM. The CDR3 has 13 residues. V was clipped by 6 bases and J by 6 bases, with 11 bases between them. DNA for the CDR3: TGTGCCAGCAGGGACCTTTTCCCCGGGGAGCTGTTTTTT. This gives the protein CASRDLFPGELFF.

The chain has TRBV4-3 and TRBJ2-4; TRBD2 matches 12 bases. The CDR3 has 18 amino acids. With V trimmed by 0 bases and J by 8 bases, 11 bases remained unmatched. Germline V gene sequence: CDR1 LGHNA, CDR2 YSLEER. CDR3 sequence reads: CASSQDWASGRAGDIQYF. The CDR3, as DNA: TGCGCCAGCAGCCAAGATTGGGCTAGCGGGAGGGCCGGAGACATTCAGTACTTC.

The chain uses TRBV27 and TRBJ1-1; a weak D match, TRBD1 (5 bases). Trimming stripped 2 bases from V and 7 bases from J, with 11 bases between. Per germline, CDR1 MNHEY and CDR2 SMNVEV (reference sequence). The CDR3 has 13 residues. CDR3 nucleotides: TGTGCCAGCAGTTTAACCGGGGGGAGTGAAGCTTTCTTT. Translating it yields CASSLTGGSEAFF.

V is TRBV11-2 and J is TRBJ2-2; 7 bases map to TRBD2. CDR1 SGHAT and CDR2 FQNNGV come from the germline V gene. This CDR3 is built from 16 residues. V was pared by 2 bases and J by 5 bases, with 8 bases of the junction left unmatched. For the CDR3, the DNA is TGTGCCAGCAGCTTATATGGGAGGGCCTGGACCGGGGAGCTGTTTTTT. Residues: CASSLYGRAWTGELFF.

On this clone: The same CDR3 arises from other DNA sequences in this sample as well. V usage is TRBV9 and J usage is TRBJ1-5; 7 nucleotides line up with TRBD1. The length of the CDR3 is 15 residues. V trimming: 0 bases; J trimming: 3 bases; junction bases outside the gene matches: 3. The V gene's germline CDR1 is SGDLS and CDR2 YYNGEE. CDR3 loop: CASSVGDSNNQPQHF. CDR3 sequence (DNA): TGTGCCAGCAGCGTAGGGGACAGCAACAATCAGCCCCAGCATTTT.

This clone was observed a single time. V usage is TRBV5-4 and J usage is TRBJ2-3; 8 nucleotides match TRBD1. The germline gives CDR1 SGHNT, CDR2 YYREEE (reference sequence). The CDR3 is 15 amino acids. V lost 2 bases and J lost 3; bases outside the gene matches: 5. The DNA of the CDR3 is TGTGCCAGCAGCTTCATATGGACAGGGACAGATACGCAGTATTTT. Translation: CASSFIWTGTDTQYF.

The chain links TRBV29-1 to TRBJ2-7; no clear D gene. The CDR3 consists of 11 residues. Trimming left V 5 bases short and J 4 bases short, with 9 bases between. CDR1 is SQVTM, CDR2 ANQGSEA, per germline. The CDR3 sequence is CSVRVFYEQYF. In DNA form, the CDR3 reads TGCAGCGTTCGCGTGTTTTACGAGCAGTACTTC.

The CDR3 region is CASSMASKGIYEQYF. The CDR3 bases are TGTGCCAGTAGTATGGCTTCGAAGGGGATCTACGAGCAGTACTTC. This sequence joins TRBV19 and TRBJ2-7; TRBD1 is a possible D gene (5 bases). The CDR3 totals 15 residues. Germline CDR1 is LNHDA and CDR2 is SQIVND (reference sequence). Trimming cost V 3 bases and J 3 bases, with 15 bases left between them.

This chain joins TRBV4-1 and TRBJ2-5; D is unclear. Germline V gives CDR1 MGHRA, CDR2 YSYEKL. Trimming cost V 1 base and J 5 bases, with 11 bases left between them. The CDR3 has 14 amino acids. The CDR3 protein is CASSQAVTRETQYF. For the CDR3, the DNA is TGCGCCAGCAGCCAAGCAGTGACACGGGAGACCCAGTACTTC.

The rearrangement uses TRBV28 and TRBJ2-3; 7 positions agree with TRBD1. Per the germline V gene, CDR1 is MDHEN and CDR2 is SYDVKM. This CDR3 region has 17 residues. After removal of 2 bases from V and 3 bases from J, the junction contained 11 bases not matched to a gene. CDR3 nucleotide sequence: TGTGCCAGCAGTTTAGTAGGGGGCCTAGGTTCGACAGATACGCAGTATTTT. Translation: CASSLVGGLGSTDTQYF.

This chain joins TRBV7-9 and TRBJ2-5; D call uncertain. V lost 6 bases to trimming and J lost 5 bases, with 7 bases between them. The CDR3 is 11 amino acids. Looked up from germline, CDR1 is SEHNR and CDR2 is FQNEAQ (reference sequence). The CDR3 DNA reads as TGTGCCAGCAGTAATTCGGAGACCCAGTACTTC. Amino acids: CASSNSETQYF.

The chain joins TRBV27 to TRBJ2-1; D ambiguous. The CDR3 contains 15 residues. The V gene's germline CDR1 is MNHEY and CDR2 SMNVEV (reference sequence). The ends were cut back, 2 bases at V and 0 bases at J, with 8 bases in the middle. In DNA, the CDR3 is TGTGCCAGCAGTTTAGCCTTACTCTCCTACAATGAGCAGTTCTTC. Translating it yields CASSLALLSYNEQFF.

Points on this clone: This specimen includes other DNA sequences encoding the same CDR3. V gene TRBV5-1 combines with J gene TRBJ1-5; D gene ambiguous. Deletions cut 2 bases from V and 1 base from J, with 10 bases between. The CDR3 contains 15 residues. Germline V lookup: CDR1 SGHRS, CDR2 YFSETQ. CDR3 region: CASSLGPGSNQPQHF. CDR3 coding DNA: TGCGCCAGCAGCTTAGGTCCCGGGAGCAATCAGCCCCAGCATTTT.

This clone has more than one count but fewer than ten. The rearrangement uses TRBV7-9 and TRBJ1-1; D is perhaps TRBD1 (6 bases). Per the germline V gene, CDR1 is SEHNR and CDR2 is FQNEAQ (reference sequence). This CDR3 region has 13 residues. The germline V and J ends were trimmed by 5 bases and 4 bases, with 11 bases remaining between them. CDR3: CASSPWGATEAFF. The DNA of the CDR3 is TGTGCCAGCAGCCCCTGGGGGGCCACTGAAGCTTTCTTT. The whole variable domain, filled in from reference TRBV7-9 and TRBJ1-1, reads DTGVSQNPRHKITKRGQNVTFRCDPISEHNRLYWYRQTLGQGPEFLTYFQNEAQLEKSRLLSDRFSAERPKGSFSTLEIQRTEQGDSAMYLCASSPWGATEAFFGQGTRLTVV.

A note on this clone: Other DNA variants within this sample encode the same CDR3. V and J are TRBV27 and TRBJ2-7; unclear D gene. The CDR3 length is 13 residues. Trimming cost V 0 bases and J 1 base, with 4 bases left between them. CDR1 and CDR2 from the germline V gene are MNHEY and SMNVEV (reference sequence). In DNA, the CDR3 is TGTGCCAGCAGTTTATCCCATTCCTACGAGCAGTACTTC. As protein: CASSLSHSYEQYF.

This clone was recorded only once. The rearrangement joins TRBV27 to TRBJ2-7; D is tentatively TRBD1 or TRBD2 (6 bases each). Between the trimmed V and J ends, which lost 7 bases and 2 bases, there was a span of 15 bases. In germline, CDR1 is MNHEY, CDR2 SMNVEV (reference sequence). The CDR3 totals 14 residues. In DNA, the CDR3 is TGTGCCAGCACCCCTTCTAGGGGGGCCTACGAGCAGTACTTC. Translating it yields CASTPSRGAYEQYF.

V gene TRBV7-6 combines with J gene TRBJ1-4, with D uncertain. The CDR3 sequence is 16 residues long. The V and J ends lost 5 bases and 4 bases respectively, with 17 bases between them. Germline V gene data show CDR1 as SGHVS and CDR2 as FNYEAQ. CDR3: CASSPFVSGHNEKLFF. The DNA for the CDR3 is TGTGCCAGCAGCCCGTTTGTCTCCGGCCATAATGAAAAACTGTTTTTT.